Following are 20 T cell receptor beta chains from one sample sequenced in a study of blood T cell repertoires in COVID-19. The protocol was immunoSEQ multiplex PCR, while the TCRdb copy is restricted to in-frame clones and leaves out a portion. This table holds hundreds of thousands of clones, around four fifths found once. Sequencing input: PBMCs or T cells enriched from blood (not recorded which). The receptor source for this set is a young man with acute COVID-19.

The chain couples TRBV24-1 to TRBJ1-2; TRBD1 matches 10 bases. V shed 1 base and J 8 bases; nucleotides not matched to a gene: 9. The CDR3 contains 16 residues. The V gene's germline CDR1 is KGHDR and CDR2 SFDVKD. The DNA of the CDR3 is TGTGCCACCAGTGATTTTAGGGACAGGGGATCGGGCGGCTACACCTTC. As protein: CATSDFRDRGSGGYTF.

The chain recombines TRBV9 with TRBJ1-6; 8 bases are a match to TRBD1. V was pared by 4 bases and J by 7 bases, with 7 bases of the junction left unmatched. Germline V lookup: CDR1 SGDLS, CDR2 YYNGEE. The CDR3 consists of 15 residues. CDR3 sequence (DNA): TGTGCCAGCAGCCCCTCCGGGACAGGCAATTCACCCCTCCACTTT. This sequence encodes CASSPSGTGNSPLHF.

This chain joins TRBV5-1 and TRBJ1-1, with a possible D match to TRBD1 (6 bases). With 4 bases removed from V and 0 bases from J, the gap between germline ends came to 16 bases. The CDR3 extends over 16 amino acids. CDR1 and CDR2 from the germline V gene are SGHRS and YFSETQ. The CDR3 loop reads CASSLGGASLNTEAFF. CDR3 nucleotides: TGCGCCAGCAGCCTTGGGGGGGCGTCCCTGAACACTGAAGCTTTCTTT.

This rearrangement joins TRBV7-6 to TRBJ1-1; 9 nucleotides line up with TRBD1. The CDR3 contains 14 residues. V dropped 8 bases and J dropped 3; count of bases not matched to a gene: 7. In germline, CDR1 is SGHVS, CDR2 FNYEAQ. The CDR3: CASGPGQGHTEAFF. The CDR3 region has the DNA TGTGCCAGCGGCCCGGGACAGGGTCACACTGAAGCTTTCTTT.

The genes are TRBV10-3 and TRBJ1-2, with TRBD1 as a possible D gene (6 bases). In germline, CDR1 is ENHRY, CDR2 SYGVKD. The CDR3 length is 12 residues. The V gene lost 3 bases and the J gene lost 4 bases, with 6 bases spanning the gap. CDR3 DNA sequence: TGTGCCATCAGTGAAGGGGGCTATGGCTACACCTTC. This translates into CAISEGGYGYTF.

DNA of the CDR3: TGTGCCAGCAGTGACAGGGGGCAGTCGAACACTGAAGCTTTCTTT. This translates into CASSDRGQSNTEAFF. The chain joins TRBV6-1 to TRBJ1-1; 8 positions agree with TRBD1. Germline V gene data show CDR1 as MNHNS and CDR2 as SASEGT. The CDR3 runs to 15 residues. After removal of 3 bases from V and 1 base from J, the junction contained 4 bases not matched to a gene.

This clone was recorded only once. The chain's CDR3 is CASSLGSGWTDTQYF. Written as DNA, the CDR3 is TGTGCCAGCAGCTTAGGGTCAGGCTGGACAGATACGCAGTATTTT. The chain recombines TRBV7-9 with TRBJ2-3, with D unresolved. Germline V gene sequence: CDR1 SEHNR, CDR2 FQNEAQ (reference sequence). The CDR3 has 15 residues. Trimming removed 1 base from V and 3 bases from J, with 11 bases in between.

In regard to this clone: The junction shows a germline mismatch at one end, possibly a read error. The DNA of the CDR3 is TGTGCCAGCAGCTTCTGGGACCAGGGGGCGGAGACCCAGTACTTC. Its translation: CASSFWDQGAETQYF. V and J are TRBV5-1 and TRBJ2-5, with 8 nucleotides matching TRBD1. This CDR3 contains 15 residues. Germline V gene data show CDR1 as SGHRS and CDR2 as YFSETQ.

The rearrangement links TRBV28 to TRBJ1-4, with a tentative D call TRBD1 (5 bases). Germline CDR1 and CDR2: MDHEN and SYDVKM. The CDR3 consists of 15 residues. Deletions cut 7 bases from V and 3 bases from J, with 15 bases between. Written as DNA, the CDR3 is TGTGCCAGCAACGACCCGGGGGGACCTAATGAAAAACTGTTTTTT. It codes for CASNDPGGPNEKLFF.

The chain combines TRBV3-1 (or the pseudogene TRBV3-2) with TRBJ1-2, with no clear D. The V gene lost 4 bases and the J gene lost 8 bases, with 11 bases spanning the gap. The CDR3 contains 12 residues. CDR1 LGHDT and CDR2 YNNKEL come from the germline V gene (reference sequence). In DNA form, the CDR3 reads TGTGCCAGCAGCCCCCTCCACGGGGGCTACACCTTC. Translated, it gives CASSPLHGGYTF.

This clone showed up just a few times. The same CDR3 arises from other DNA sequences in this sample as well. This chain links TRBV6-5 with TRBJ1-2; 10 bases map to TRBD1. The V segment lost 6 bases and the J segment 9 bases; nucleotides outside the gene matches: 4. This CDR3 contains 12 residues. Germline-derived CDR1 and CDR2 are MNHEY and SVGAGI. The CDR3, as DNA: TGTGCCAGCAGCCCGGGACAGGGGCGCTACACCTTC. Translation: CASSPGQGRYTF.

The chain's CDR3 is CASSRGGTPGDEQFF. The CDR3 DNA is TGCGCCAGCAGCCGAGGCGGGACTCCCGGCGATGAGCAGTTCTTC. The chain is built from TRBV4-1 and TRBJ2-1; D is perhaps TRBD2 (6 bases). The CDR3 has 15 amino acids. The V gene lost 4 bases and the J gene lost 8 bases, with 18 bases spanning the gap. Looked up from germline, CDR1 is MGHRA and CDR2 is YSYEKL.

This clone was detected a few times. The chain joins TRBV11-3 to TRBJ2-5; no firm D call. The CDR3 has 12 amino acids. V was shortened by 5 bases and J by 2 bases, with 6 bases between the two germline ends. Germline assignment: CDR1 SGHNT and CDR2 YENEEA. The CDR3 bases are TGTGCCAGCAGCACAAATCAAGAGACCCAGTACTTC. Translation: CASSTNQETQYF.

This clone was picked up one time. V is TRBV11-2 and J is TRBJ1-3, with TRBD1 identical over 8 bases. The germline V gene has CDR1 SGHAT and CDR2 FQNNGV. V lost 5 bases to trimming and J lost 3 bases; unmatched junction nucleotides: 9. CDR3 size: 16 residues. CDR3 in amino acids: CASSPPDRVLGNTIYF. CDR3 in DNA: TGTGCCAGCAGCCCGCCGGACAGGGTCCTTGGAAACACCATATATTTT.

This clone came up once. The CDR3 reads CASSPKRPGMNTEAFF. In DNA, the CDR3 is TGTGCCAGCAGCCCTAAACGCCCAGGGATGAACACTGAAGCTTTCTTT. The gene calls are TRBV5-4 and TRBJ1-1; D possibly corresponds to TRBD1 (5 bases). CDR1 SGHNT and CDR2 YYREEE come from the germline V gene (reference sequence). The CDR3 sequence is 16 residues long. Trimming took 4 bases from V and 0 from J, leaving 16 bases between them.

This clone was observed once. CDR3 sequence reads: CASSQGRSSTDTQYF. In nucleotides, the CDR3 is TGTGCCAGTAGTCAGGGCAGATCGAGCACAGATACGCAGTATTTT. The chain uses TRBV19 and TRBJ2-3; TRBD1 is a possible D gene (5 bases). The CDR3 sequence is 15 residues long. Germline loops: CDR1 LNHDA, CDR2 SQIVND (reference sequence). V was trimmed by 5 bases and J by 0 bases, leaving 12 bases between them.

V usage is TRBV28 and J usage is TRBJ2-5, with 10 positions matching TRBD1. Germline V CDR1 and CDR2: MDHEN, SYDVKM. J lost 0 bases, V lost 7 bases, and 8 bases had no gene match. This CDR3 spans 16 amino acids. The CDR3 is CASTSTGTGDQETQYF. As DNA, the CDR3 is TGTGCCAGCACCTCTACCGGGACAGGGGACCAAGAGACCCAGTACTTC.

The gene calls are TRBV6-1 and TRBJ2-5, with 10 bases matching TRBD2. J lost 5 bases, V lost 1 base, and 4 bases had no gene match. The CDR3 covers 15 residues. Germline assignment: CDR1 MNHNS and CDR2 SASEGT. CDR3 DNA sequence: TGTGCCAGCAGTGAAGAAATTAGCGGGGGGGAGACCCAGTACTTC. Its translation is CASSEEISGGETQYF.

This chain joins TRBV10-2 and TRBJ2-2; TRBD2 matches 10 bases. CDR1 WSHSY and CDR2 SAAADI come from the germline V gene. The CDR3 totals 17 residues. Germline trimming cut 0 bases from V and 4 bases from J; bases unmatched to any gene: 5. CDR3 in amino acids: CASSESSSGGPTGELFF. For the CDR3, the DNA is TGCGCCAGCAGTGAGTCTTCTAGCGGGGGACCCACCGGGGAGCTGTTTTTT.

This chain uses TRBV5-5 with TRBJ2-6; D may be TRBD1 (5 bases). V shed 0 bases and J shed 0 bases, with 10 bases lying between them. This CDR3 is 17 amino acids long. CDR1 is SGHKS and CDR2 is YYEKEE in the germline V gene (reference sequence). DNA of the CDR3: TGTGCCAGCAGCTTGGGACAGAGCGCCTCTGGGGCCAACGTCCTGACTTTC. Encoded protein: CASSLGQSASGANVLTF.